This TCR beta chain was sequenced for a study of shared clonotypes between healthy human individuals. Repertoires were generated with immunoSEQ multiplex PCR, while TCRdb's copy carries only in-frame clones and drops some. The data contain about 1 million clones, approximately 68% of them singletons. The CDR3 loop spans 12 amino acids. Germline CDR1 MNHEY, CDR2 SMNVEV (reference sequence). The V end lost 3 bases, the J end lost 11 bases, and 8 bases lay between the germline ends. Sequenced material: memory CD4+ T cells sorted from blood. Documented subset: CD45RA-negative fraction. The sequence derives from a man between 18 and 29 years old in good health. J is TRBJ1-6 and V is TRBV27, with D perhaps matching TRBD1 (5 bases). The CDR3 DNA sequence: TGTGCCAGCAGTTTCAGGGACGCACCCCTCCACTTT. The encoded protein is CASSFRDAPLHF.